Sequencing of this T cell receptor beta chain was carried out in a study of monozygotic twins with cystic fibrosis. Overall study findings and caveats: Median Simpson clonality of 0.0095 suggested naive T cells predominated.

Repertoires were generated with immunoSEQ multiplex PCR, while TCRdb's copy carries only in-frame clones and drops some. The top ten clones hold 0.45% to 0.65% of a sample with around 30,000 clones, around nine tenths of them seen once. The CDR3 sequence is 15 residues long. With 1 base clipped from V and 5 bases from J, the junction kept 4 bases outside the gene matches. Germline-derived CDR1 and CDR2 are SGHNT and YYREEE (reference sequence). Concerning this clone itself: Its antigen is still unknown.

Sequenced material: blood. This receptor was obtained from a girl aged 2-10 years with cystic fibrosis. The chain couples TRBV5-4 to TRBJ2-2; 8 nucleotides match TRBD2. CDR3: CASSLSGGSTGELFF. As DNA, the CDR3 is TGTGCCAGCAGCTTGTCGGGGGGGTCGACCGGGGAGCTGTTTTTT.